The rows below give T cell receptor beta chains drawn from one sample of a study of blood T cell repertoires in COVID-19. Repertoires were generated with immunoSEQ multiplex PCR, while TCRdb's copy carries only in-frame clones and drops some. Among hundreds of thousands of clones listed, around 89% were seen once. Source material: PBMCs or T cells enriched from blood (not recorded which). The receptors stem from a woman aged 25-40 years who had recovered from COVID-19. The CDR3 runs from the conserved cysteine through the conserved F or W. A D gene is named only where the DNA matches it firmly.

j_call d_call v_call cdr3_nt cdr3_aa
TRBJ2-3 . TRBV11-2 TGTGCCAGCAGCCTCAAGGGGGGGCGAGATACGCAGTATTTT CASSLKGGRDTQYF
TRBJ1-1 . TRBV19 TGTGCCAGTAGTATCGGGCGGGGGCGCAGGAACACTGAAGCTTTCTTT CASSIGRGRRNTEAFF
TRBJ1-3 TRBD1 TRBV7-8 TGTGCCAGCAGCCGAGGGACAGCACGGGACACCATATATTTT CASSRGTARDTIYF
TRBJ2-1 . TRBV28 TGTGCCAGCAGTTTAGGAGTGGGGCCATCCTACAATGAGCAGTTCTTC CASSLGVGPSYNEQFF
TRBJ2-5 . TRBV5-1 TGCGCCAGCAGCCCGCAAGCGGAACAAGAGACCCAGTACTTC CASSPQAEQETQYF
TRBJ2-7 TRBD2 TRBV7-2 TGTGCCAGCAGCTTAGAGGCGGGAGGGTCCTACGAGCAGTACTTC CASSLEAGGSYEQYF
TRBJ1-6 TRBD1 TRBV28 TGTGCCAGCGCCCCAGGGGGCGGGTATTCACCCCTCCACTTT CASAPGGGYSPLHF
TRBJ1-6 . TRBV7-2 TGTGCCAGCAGCTTAGGTGGGACAACCTCACCCCTCCACTTT CASSLGGTTSPLHF
TRBJ1-4 TRBD1 TRBV19 TGTGCCAGTAGTATAAGGGACAGGGGGCGCGTAGGGCCCCCTGGAGTGTTTTTT CASSIRDRGRVGPPGVFF
TRBJ2-7 TRBD2 TRBV7-2 TGTGCCAGCAGCTTACAGACTAGCGGGAGGGCCCCCTACGAGCAGTACTTC CASSLQTSGRAPYEQYF
TRBJ1-4 TRBD1 TRBV3-1/TRBV3-2 TGTGCCAGCAGCCGGATGGGACAGGGGGAAAAACTGTTTTTT CASSRMGQGEKLFF
TRBJ1-2 TRBD1 TRBV28 TGTGCCACCCTGTGGACAGGGGAAAATAACTATGGCTACACCTTC CATLWTGENNYGYTF
TRBJ2-1 . TRBV3-1/TRBV3-2 TGTGCCAGCAGCCAGCAACTAGGCTCCTACAATGAGCAGTTCTTC CASSQQLGSYNEQFF
TRBJ2-1 TRBD1 TRBV5-6 TGTGCCAGCAGCCCAGACAGGGGTGAGCAGTTCTTC CASSPDRGEQFF
TRBJ2-2 . TRBV9 TGTGCCAGCAGCAACCATCGGGGACTTCAGCCGAACACCGGGGAGCTGTTTTTT CASSNHRGLQPNTGELFF
TRBJ2-2 TRBD2 TRBV6-1 TGTGCCAGCAGTGAATGGGGGGGAACCGGGGAGCTGTTTTTT CASSEWGGTGELFF
TRBJ1-2 . TRBV12-3/TRBV12-4 TGTGCCAGCAGTTTCGAACAGGGATTTGGCTACACCTTC CASSFEQGFGYTF
TRBJ1-1 TRBD1 TRBV7-6 TGTGCCAGCAGCTTAAAGGGGGACAGTATGAACACTGAAGCTTTCTTT CASSLKGDSMNTEAFF